These T cell receptor beta chains were read from a single sample in a study of cytomegalovirus exposure and HLA in healthy donors. The protocol was immunoSEQ multiplex PCR, while the TCRdb copy is restricted to in-frame clones and leaves out a portion. The data show 65,000 to 100,000 clones, around three quarters seen once. The sample consisted of PBMCs. The receptor set was obtained from a man aged 40-49 years in good health and CMV-seronegative. The CDR3 runs from the conserved cysteine through the conserved F or W. D genes are given only for firm matches. Some rows have no size entry. The others give once, few or many, or a class for an expanded clone.

D gene	V gene	J gene	clone size	CDR3 DNA	CDR3 protein
TRBD1	TRBV27	TRBJ2-4	once	TGTGCCAGCAGTTTATTCGGCCTCAGGGGGGCCAAAAACATTCAGTACTTC	CASSLFGLRGAKNIQYF
TRBD1	TRBV7-2	TRBJ1-2	-	TGTGCCAGCAGCTTAGGACAGGGAAACTATGGCTACACCTTC	CASSLGQGNYGYTF
TRBD2	TRBV7-6	TRBJ2-5	-	TGTGCCAGCGAGAAACGTAACAGACTAGCGGGGGAAGAGACCCAGTACTTC	CASEKRNRLAGEETQYF
TRBD2	TRBV27	TRBJ2-7	-	TGTGCCAGCAGTTATAGCGGGGGGCTTTACGAGCAGTACTTC	CASSYSGGLYEQYF
-	TRBV7-2	TRBJ1-1	-	TGTGCCAGCAGCGACACAGGGCGGAACACTGAAGCTTTCTTT	CASSDTGRNTEAFF
-	TRBV7-3	TRBJ2-7	-	TGTGCCAGCAGCGCGGGGACTTCGAACTACGAGCAGTACTTC	CASSAGTSNYEQYF
-	TRBV27	TRBJ2-2	once	TGTGCCAGCAGTTTAGAGACAGTCGGTCCCGGGGAGCTGTTTTTT	CASSLETVGPGELFF
-	TRBV7-7	TRBJ2-1	-	TGTGCCAGCAGCTTAGGCGGGACCGGTGAGCAGTTCTTC	CASSLGGTGEQFF
TRBD1	TRBV4-1	TRBJ2-7	-	TGCGCCAGCAGCCATCTCGGGACAGGGGGTTACGAGCAGTACTTC	CASSHLGTGGYEQYF
-	TRBV10-3	TRBJ1-6	-	TGTGCCATCAGTGAGGCTACAGGGAATTCACCCCTCCACTTT	CAISEATGNSPLHF
-	TRBV18	TRBJ2-7	once	TGTGCCAGCTCACTTTCCCTTAGCTCCTACGAGCAGTACTTC	CASSLSLSSYEQYF
TRBD1	TRBV19	TRBJ1-1	-	TGTGCCAGTAGTATGGTGGACAGGGAAATTGCTGAAGCTTTCTTT	CASSMVDREIAEAFF
TRBD2	TRBV6-5	TRBJ2-7	-	TGTGCCAGCAGTTACTCGCGGCTAGCGGGGGCCTACGAGCAGTACTTC	CASSYSRLAGAYEQYF
TRBD1	TRBV30	TRBJ1-2	-	TGTGCCTGGAGTGTGGGGGACAGGGACTATGGCTACACCTTC	CAWSVGDRDYGYTF
-	TRBV7-8	TRBJ2-2	-	TGTGCCAGCAGCTTAGGGTGGAATAGCTTGGGGGAGCTGTTTTTT	CASSLGWNSLGELFF
-	TRBV5-1	TRBJ2-3	-	TGCGCCAGCAGCGTACGGAGCATGGCGGATACGCAGTATTTT	CASSVRSMADTQYF
TRBD2	TRBV27	TRBJ2-3	once	TGTGCCAGCAGTCCCATCTTAGCGGGGCGGACAGATACGCAGTATTTT	CASSPILAGRTDTQYF